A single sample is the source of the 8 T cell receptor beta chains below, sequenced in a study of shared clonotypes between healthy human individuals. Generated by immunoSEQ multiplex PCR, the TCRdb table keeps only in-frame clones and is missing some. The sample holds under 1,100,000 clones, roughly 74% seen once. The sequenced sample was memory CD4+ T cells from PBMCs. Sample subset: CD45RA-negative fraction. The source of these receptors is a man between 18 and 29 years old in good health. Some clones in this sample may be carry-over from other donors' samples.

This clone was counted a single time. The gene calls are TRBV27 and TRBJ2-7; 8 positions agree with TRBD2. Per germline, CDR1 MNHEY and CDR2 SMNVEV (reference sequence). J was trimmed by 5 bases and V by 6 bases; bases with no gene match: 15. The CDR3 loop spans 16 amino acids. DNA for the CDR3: TGTGCCAGCAGGCCCCGGGAGGGGCGCCTTCAACACGAGCAGTACTTC. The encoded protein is CASRPREGRLQHEQYF.

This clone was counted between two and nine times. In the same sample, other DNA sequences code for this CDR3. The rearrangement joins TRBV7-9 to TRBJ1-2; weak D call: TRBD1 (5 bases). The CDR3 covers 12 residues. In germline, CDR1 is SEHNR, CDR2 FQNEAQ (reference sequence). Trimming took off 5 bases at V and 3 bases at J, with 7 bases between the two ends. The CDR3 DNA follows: TGTGCCAGCAGCCTAGGGGACTATGGCTACACCTTC. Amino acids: CASSLGDYGYTF.

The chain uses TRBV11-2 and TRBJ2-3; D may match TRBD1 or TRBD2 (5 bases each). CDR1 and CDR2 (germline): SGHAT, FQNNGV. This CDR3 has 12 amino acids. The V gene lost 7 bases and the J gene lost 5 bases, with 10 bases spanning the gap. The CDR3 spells CASKGPEDTQYF. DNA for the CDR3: TGTGCCAGCAAGGGACCTGAAGATACGCAGTATTTT.

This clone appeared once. The CDR3 is CASSHRQGEGYNEQFF. CDR3 nucleotide sequence: TGCGCCAGCAGCCACCGACAGGGGGAAGGATACAATGAGCAGTTCTTC. The gene calls are TRBV5-1 and TRBJ2-1; 9 bases fit TRBD1. Germline lookup yields CDR1 SGHRS and CDR2 YFSETQ. J was trimmed by 4 bases and V by 4 bases; bases with no gene match: 9. This CDR3 spans 16 amino acids.

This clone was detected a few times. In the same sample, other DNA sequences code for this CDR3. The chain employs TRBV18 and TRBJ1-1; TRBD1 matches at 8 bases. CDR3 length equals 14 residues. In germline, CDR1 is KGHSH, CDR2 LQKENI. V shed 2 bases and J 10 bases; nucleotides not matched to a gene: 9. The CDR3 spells CASSPEGQGRGAFF. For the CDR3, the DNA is TGTGCCAGCTCACCAGAAGGACAGGGCCGCGGAGCTTTCTTT.

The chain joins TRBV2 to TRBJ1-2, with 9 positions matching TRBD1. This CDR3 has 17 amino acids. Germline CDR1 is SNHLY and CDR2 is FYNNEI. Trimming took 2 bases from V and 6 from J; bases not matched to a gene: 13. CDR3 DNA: TGTGCCAGCAGTGAATGGGGGACAGGGCTTACAGGGAATGGCTACACCTTC. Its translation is CASSEWGTGLTGNGYTF. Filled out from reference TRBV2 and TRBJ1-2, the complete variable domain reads EPEVTQTPSHQVTQMGQEVILRCVPISNHLYFYWYRQILGQKVEFLVSFYNNEISEKSEIFDDQFSVERPDGSNFTLKIRSTKLEDSAMYFCASSEWGTGLTGNGYTFGSGTRLTVV.

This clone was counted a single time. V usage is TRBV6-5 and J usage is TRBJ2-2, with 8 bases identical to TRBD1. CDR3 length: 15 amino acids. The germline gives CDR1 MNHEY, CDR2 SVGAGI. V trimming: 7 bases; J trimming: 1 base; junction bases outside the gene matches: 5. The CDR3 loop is CASKAGTGNTGELFF. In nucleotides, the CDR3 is TGTGCCAGCAAAGCCGGGACAGGGAACACCGGGGAGCTGTTTTTT.

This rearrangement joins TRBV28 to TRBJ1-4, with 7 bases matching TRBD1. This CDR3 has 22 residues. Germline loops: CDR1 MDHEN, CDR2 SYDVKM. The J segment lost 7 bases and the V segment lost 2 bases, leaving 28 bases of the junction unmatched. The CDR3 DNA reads TGTGCCAGCAGTTTAGGGGACCCAACCGGGACAGAGAATTCCTGGAGCAGTGAAAAACTGTTTTTT. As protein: CASSLGDPTGTENSWSSEKLFF.